This T cell receptor beta chain came from a study of molecular identifiers for immune sequencing clone quantification. Of note for this clonotype: Antigen specificity is unknown.

Per the germline V gene, CDR1 is MNHEY and CDR2 is SVGAGI. The CDR3 extends over 22 amino acids. Trimming stripped 6 bases from V and 6 bases from J, with 40 bases between. It was with previously described methods and listed TCR primers that bulk TCR libraries were made. TCRdb used MiXCR to reprocess the PCR reads, holding one entry per CDR3 protein. The sample records hundreds of thousands of distinct CDR3 sequences, 25% being singletons. Using 10%, 30% or 50% RNA, naive CD8 libraries were derived from roughly 18,000 to 920,000 sorted cells. The authors sorted naive CD8 T cells as CD8+CD4-CCR7+CD45RA+. Study outcomes and limitations: Clones that had above 20 RNA copies took up over 97% of effector molecules but under 1% in naive cells.

The receptor was isolated from a human donor in good health. Some libraries in this study had Jurkat cell RNA spiked in. The rearrangement uses TRBV6-5 and TRBJ2-3; D possibly uses TRBD1 or TRBD2 (5 bases each). What was sequenced was naive CD8+ T cells from blood, with Jurkat cell RNA spiked in. Sample subset: FACS-sorted CD8+CD4-CCR7+CD45RA+ naive T cells. The CDR3 sequence: CASSPLWSHVAYGALRLDTQYF. CDR3 DNA: TGTGCCAGCAGCCCCTTGTGGTCCCATGTGGCGTACGGGGCACTTCGGCTGGATACGCAGTATTTT.